This TCR beta chain was recovered during a study of T-cell reconstitution after alpha-beta-depleted transplantation in children. The V gene's germline CDR1 is LGHDT and CDR2 YNNKEL (reference sequence). The CDR3 consists of 17 residues. V was shortened by 4 bases and J by 2 bases, with 19 bases between the two germline ends. Preparation of the TCRbeta library involved a method that used unique molecular identifiers. MiXCR was run by TCRdb on the PCR reads, yielding one entry per CDR3 protein. The sample comprises some 600,000 distinct CDR3 sequences, roughly 13% of which are singletons, and 2.2% rests with the top ten. As to this clonotype: Antigen: not known.

Study findings and constraints: Expanded graft clones, several hundred of them, were reportedly the source of alpha-beta T cells about two months after transplant. Diversity of TCRbeta at day 60 was high in some patients, arising from surviving recipient T cells and thymic progenitors. Newly produced T cells mostly provided counts and TCRbeta diversity after one year, as hyperexpanded clones declined.

The sequenced sample was PBMCs, mostly from graft donor cells, obtained 360 days after TCRalphabeta/CD19-depleted stem cell transplant. This sequence joins TRBV3-1 and TRBJ2-3; D possibly corresponds to TRBD2 (5 bases). This receptor was obtained from a male patient between 5 and 17 years old who had a stem cell transplant for acute myeloid leukemia, so the T cells may come from the graft donor. Here the CDR3 reads CASSPGAEFIYTDTQYF. The CDR3 DNA is TGTGCCAGCAGCCCCGGAGCGGAGTTTATTTACACAGATACGCAGTATTTT.